The 26 T cell receptor beta chains below were found in one sample sequenced in a study of cytomegalovirus exposure and HLA in healthy donors. TCRdb's table, derived via immunoSEQ multiplex PCR, lists solely in-frame clones and lacks some. In the table there are 200,000 or so clones, 75% to 85% of which are singletons. Sequencing used PBMCs. The receptors were gathered from a woman in her thirties in good health and CMV-seropositive.

The genes are TRBV7-2 and TRBJ2-7, with D maybe TRBD2 (5 bases). The CDR3 runs to 14 residues. Germline V gene lookup returns CDR1 SGHTA and CDR2 FQGNSA. V lost 4 bases and J lost 0, with 10 bases in between. CDR3 nucleotide sequence: TGTGCCAGCAGCTGGGGAGTGGCCTCCTACGAGCAGTACTTC. The encoded protein is CASSWGVASYEQYF.

V and J are TRBV5-1 and TRBJ2-2, with D hard to call. The CDR3 has 15 amino acids. The germline gives CDR1 SGHRS, CDR2 YFSETQ. The V end was cut by 2 bases, the J end by 1 base, with 9 bases between. CDR3 coding DNA: TGCGCCAGCAGCTTTGTGGCTGGGAACACCGGGGAGCTGTTTTTT. It translates to CASSFVAGNTGELFF. Using reference TRBV5-1 and TRBJ2-2 for the parts outside the CDR3, the full variable domain is KAGVTQTPRYLIKTRGQQVTLSCSPISGHRSVSWYQQTPGQGLQFLFEYFSETQRNKGNFPGRFSGRQFSNSRSEMNVSTLELGDSALYLCASSFVAGNTGELFFGEGSRLTVL.

V and J are TRBV5-4 and TRBJ2-1, with 10 bases that match TRBD2. The V gene end was trimmed by 8 bases and the J gene end by 4 bases; junction bases not matched to a gene: 9. The germline V gene encodes CDR1 SGHNT and CDR2 YYREEE (reference sequence). The CDR3 has 15 amino acids. The CDR3 bases are TGTGCCAGTAAAACAGCGGGAGGGGGGTACAATGAGCAGTTCTTC. Translation: CASKTAGGGYNEQFF.

This sequence joins TRBV27 and TRBJ2-7; D perhaps matches TRBD2 (5 bases). Per the germline V gene, CDR1 is MNHEY and CDR2 is SMNVEV (reference sequence). Deletions cut 8 bases from V and 11 bases from J, with 16 bases between. This CDR3 is 11 amino acids long. The CDR3 is CASGNAGQEYF. DNA of the CDR3: TGTGCCAGCGGTAATGCGGGCCAGGAGTACTTC.

The chain joins TRBV5-1 to TRBJ2-7, with 13 bases lining up with TRBD2. Germline lookup yields CDR1 SGHRS and CDR2 YFSETQ. With 4 bases clipped from V and 1 base from J, the junction kept 5 bases outside the gene matches. The CDR3 runs to 16 residues. CDR3 in DNA: TGCGCCAGCAGCCCGGGACTAGCGGGATGGTCCTACGAGCAGTACTTC. Its translation is CASSPGLAGWSYEQYF. The whole variable domain, remainder taken from reference TRBV5-1 and TRBJ2-7, is KAGVTQTPRYLIKTRGQQVTLSCSPISGHRSVSWYQQTPGQGLQFLFEYFSETQRNKGNFPGRFSGRQFSNSRSEMNVSTLELGDSALYLCASSPGLAGWSYEQYFGPGTRLTVT.

The chain has TRBV4-1 and TRBJ2-3; D may be TRBD2 (7 bases). CDR3 length: 17 amino acids. Germline V lookup: CDR1 MGHRA, CDR2 YSYEKL. The V gene lost 4 bases and the J gene lost 8 bases, with 25 bases spanning the gap. The CDR3 DNA reads TGCGCCAGCAGCCCCTCGGAACTAGCGAGGGGGGGTGGTACGCAGTATTTT. The encoded protein is CASSPSELARGGGTQYF.

This clone was detected only a few times. Additional DNA sequences in this sample encode the identical CDR3. V gene TRBV28 combines with J gene TRBJ1-2, with 7 bases fitting TRBD1. The CDR3 contains 13 residues. With V trimmed by 3 bases and J by 2 bases, 0 bases remained unmatched. Germline V gene sequence: CDR1 MDHEN, CDR2 SYDVKM. The CDR3 is CASSLGQNYGYTF. In nucleotides, the CDR3 is TGTGCCAGCAGTTTGGGACAGAACTATGGCTACACCTTC.

The chain couples TRBV2 to TRBJ2-6, with unresolved D. The germline V and J ends were trimmed by 7 bases and 0 bases, with 7 bases remaining between them. The CDR3 is 14 residues long. Germline CDR1 and CDR2: SNHLY and FYNNEI. For the CDR3, the DNA is TGTGCCAGCACAGCTAGCTCTGGGGCCAACGTCCTGACTTTC. Translated, it gives CASTASSGANVLTF.

V is TRBV14 and J is TRBJ2-2, with a tentative D call TRBD1 (6 bases). This CDR3 region has 14 residues. The V gene's germline CDR1 is SGHDN and CDR2 FVKESK. V gave up 1 base and J gave up 5 bases, with 8 bases separating them. The CDR3 DNA reads TGTGCCAGCAGCCAAGTCAGGGGAACCGGGGAGCTGTTTTTT. Translated: CASSQVRGTGELFF.

This chain links TRBV19 with TRBJ2-3, with 9 positions matching TRBD1. The CDR3 length is 15 residues. J lost 5 bases, V lost 5 bases, and 8 bases had no gene match. Germline V gene data show CDR1 as LNHDA and CDR2 as SQIVND (reference sequence). CDR3 loop: CASSPSGQGRDTQYF. The CDR3 bases are TGTGCCAGTAGTCCGTCGGGACAGGGACGAGATACGCAGTATTTT.

The rearrangement uses TRBV11-3 and TRBJ2-1, with D unresolved. This CDR3 has 13 residues. From germline, CDR1 is SGHNT and CDR2 YENEEA. V was clipped by 0 bases and J by 5 bases, with 5 bases between them. CDR3 region: CASSLEGDNEQFF. In nucleotides, the CDR3 is TGTGCCAGCAGCTTAGAAGGAGACAATGAGCAGTTCTTC. Using reference TRBV11-3 and TRBJ2-1 for the parts outside the CDR3, the full variable domain is EAGVVQSPRYKIIEKKQPVAFWCNPISGHNTLYWYLQNLGQGPELLIRYENEEAVDDSQLPKDRFSAERLKGVDSTLKIQPAELGDSAVYLCASSLEGDNEQFFGPGTRLTVL.

V usage is TRBV7-9 and J usage is TRBJ2-2; 9 positions agree with TRBD1. V trimming: 5 bases; J trimming: 3 bases; junction bases outside the gene matches: 4. The CDR3 has 15 residues. Germline loops: CDR1 SEHNR, CDR2 FQNEAQ (reference sequence). The CDR3 DNA is TGTGCCAGCAGCCCAGGACAGGGGTACACCGGGGAGCTGTTTTTT. Protein: CASSPGQGYTGELFF.

This chain connects TRBV10-3 to TRBJ2-2, with D possibly matching TRBD1 (6 bases). The length of the CDR3 is 16 residues. Germline loops: CDR1 ENHRY, CDR2 SYGVKD. V lost 1 base to trimming and J lost 5 bases, with 14 bases between them. CDR3 residues: CAISEFEQGITGELFF. The CDR3 DNA is TGTGCCATCAGTGAGTTTGAACAGGGAATAACCGGGGAGCTGTTTTTT.

CDR3 in amino acids: CASSLGQVGEQFF. The CDR3 DNA is TGTGCCAGCAGCTTGGGACAGGTCGGGGAGCAGTTCTTC. The chain couples TRBV5-6 to TRBJ2-1, with a weak D call TRBD1 (6 bases). The V gene's germline CDR1 is SGHDT and CDR2 YYEEEE. The CDR3 consists of 13 residues. V was cut by 0 bases and J by 10 bases, with 11 bases left in between.

CDR3 protein: CASRLQGLRYGYTF. CDR3 nucleotides: TGTGCCAGCAGACTACAGGGGTTAAGATATGGCTACACCTTC. This chain joins TRBV5-6 and TRBJ1-2; 7 bases fit TRBD1. The CDR3 has 14 amino acids. V was clipped by 5 bases and J by 5 bases; unmatched bases: 9. The V gene's germline CDR1 is SGHDT and CDR2 YYEEEE.

The chain employs TRBV30 and TRBJ2-3, with 15 bases identical to TRBD2. The CDR3 is 16 amino acids. CDR1 and CDR2 from the germline V gene are GTSNPN and SVGIG (reference sequence). J was trimmed by 6 bases and V by 2 bases; bases with no gene match: 6. CDR3 bases: TGTGCCTGGAGTATTCGGACTAGCGGGAGGGCGGATACGCAGTATTTT. It specifies CAWSIRTSGRADTQYF.

V usage is TRBV5-6 and J usage is TRBJ1-4; D unresolved. Germline V lookup: CDR1 SGHDT, CDR2 YYEEEE. The CDR3 extends over 16 amino acids. V gave up 1 base and J gave up 8 bases, with 18 bases separating them. For the CDR3, the DNA is TGTGCCAGCAGCTTGTCAACGGGGTTACCGGGCGAAAAACTGTTTTTT. It codes for CASSLSTGLPGEKLFF.

V and J are TRBV19 and TRBJ1-1; no reliable D call. This CDR3 has 13 residues. The germline gives CDR1 LNHDA, CDR2 SQIVND (reference sequence). Trimming stripped 5 bases from V and 2 bases from J, with 9 bases between. The DNA of the CDR3 is TGTGCCAGTAGTGGGAGTTATAACACTGAAGCTTTCTTT. Its translation: CASSGSYNTEAFF.

V and J are TRBV11-3 and TRBJ2-3; possibly TRBD2 for D (6 bases). V dropped 4 bases and J dropped 0 bases, with 11 bases sitting between them. Germline V gene lookup returns CDR1 SGHNT and CDR2 YENEEA. This CDR3 is built from 15 residues. CDR3 in amino acids: CASSSRETSTDTQYF. The CDR3 DNA follows: TGTGCCAGCAGCTCCCGGGAGACTAGCACAGATACGCAGTATTTT.

This chain links TRBV6-1 with TRBJ2-5; 8 positions match TRBD2. The germline CDR1 and CDR2 sequences are MNHNS and SASEGT. Losses at the gene ends were 4 bases for V and 5 bases for J; bases not matched to a gene: 15. CDR3 size: 17 residues. The CDR3 DNA reads as TGTGCCAGCAGTGTAGGGTTCGGGGTGGCGGGAGGTGAGACCCAGTACTTC. Translating gives CASSVGFGVAGGETQYF.

This clone appeared a few times. V is TRBV28 and J is TRBJ1-5, with TRBD1 matching over 8 bases. Germline values: CDR1 MDHEN, CDR2 SYDVKM. Trimming cost V 6 bases and J 2 bases; bases outside gene matches: 12. The CDR3 extends over 17 amino acids. The CDR3 coding sequence is TGTGCCAGCAGCACCTCGACAGGGGCTTTTGGCAATCAGCCCCAGCATTTT. Protein sequence: CASSTSTGAFGNQPQHF.

The V and J genes are TRBV27 and TRBJ2-7, with 7 bases fitting TRBD2. V was pared by 7 bases and J by 2 bases, with 5 bases of the junction left unmatched. The germline gives CDR1 MNHEY, CDR2 SMNVEV (reference sequence). The CDR3 extends over 13 amino acids. The CDR3 protein is CASKASGTYEQYF. CDR3 nucleotides: TGTGCCAGCAAGGCTAGCGGAACCTACGAGCAGTACTTC.

The gene calls are TRBV30 and TRBJ2-5; tentative D call: TRBD2 (5 bases). V lost 0 bases and J lost 5, with 16 bases in between. Germline V gene sequence: CDR1 GTSNPN, CDR2 SVGIG (reference sequence). The CDR3 loop spans 15 amino acids. CDR3 region: CAWSVSDPGGETQYF. CDR3 bases: TGTGCCTGGAGTGTATCAGACCCCGGCGGGGAGACCCAGTACTTC.

The chain is built from TRBV6-4 and TRBJ1-1, with D maybe TRBD1 (6 bases). Between the trimmed V and J ends, which lost 0 bases and 8 bases, there was a span of 16 bases. Germline V lookup: CDR1 MRHNA, CDR2 SNTAGT. This CDR3 is 15 amino acids long. This CDR3 reads CASSDSSRDRTEAFF. CDR3 DNA: TGTGCCAGCAGTGACTCGTCTCGAGACAGGACCGAAGCTTTCTTT.

The chain links TRBV6-1 to TRBJ2-3, with D maybe TRBD1 (6 bases). The ends were cut back, 4 bases at V and 11 bases at J, with 16 bases in the middle. The CDR3 has 13 residues. CDR1 and CDR2 (germline): MNHNS, SASEGT. CDR3 coding DNA: TGTGCCAGCAGTGTACAGGGTGTGCAGAAGCAGTATTTT. Residues: CASSVQGVQKQYF.

The chain combines TRBV2 with TRBJ1-2; D is uncertain. The CDR3 contains 15 residues. Trimming pared 2 bases from V and 7 bases from J, leaving 17 bases between. The germline CDR1 and CDR2 sequences are SNHLY and FYNNEI. This CDR3 reads CASSELGREGGGYTF. CDR3 nucleotides: TGTGCCAGCAGTGAACTTGGCCGGGAAGGTGGTGGCTACACCTTC.